The next 14 T cell receptor beta chains were all read from a single sample in a study of blood T cells in healthy people across ages. A sample-barcoded 5' primer and a J-beta primer mix were used in a second PCR of about 6 to 12 cycles. TCRdb itself ran the 5' RACE reads through MiXCR, one entry per CDR3 protein. The table lists roughly 1.5 million distinct CDR3 sequences, approximately 39% of them singletons, with less than 5% in the top ten. The sample consisted of blood. The receptor source for this set is a woman aged 18 to 35 in good health.

As to this clonotype: A much larger clone differs by one base, so this may be a read error. The J gene is TRBJ2-5, the V gene TRBV6-2 or TRBV6-3; the D gene is possibly TRBD1 (5 bases). The end of the DNA is better explained by TRBJ2-7, so the J call may be wrong. This CDR3 spans 12 amino acids. Germline-derived CDR1 and CDR2 are MNHEY and SVGEGT. CDR3 DNA: TGTGCCAGCAGGCACGACAGCTACGAGCAGTACTTC. Translating gives CASRHDSYEQYF.

The chain joins TRBV6-6 to TRBJ2-5, with D possibly matching TRBD2 (6 bases). The CDR3 spans 16 residues. V dropped 0 bases and J dropped 3 bases, with 14 bases sitting between them. Germline V gene lookup returns CDR1 MNHNY and CDR2 SVGAGI (reference sequence). Written as DNA, the CDR3 is TGTGCCAGCAGTTACTCGGGAGGACCCGCAAAAGAGACCCAGTACTTC. Translation gives CASSYSGGPAKETQYF.

The chain has TRBV6-1 and TRBJ1-2, with D unclear. The CDR3 sequence is 13 residues long. The germline V gene has CDR1 MNHNS and CDR2 SASEGT. Written as DNA, the CDR3 is TGTGCTGATTCGCGGGTCCTCGGCTATGGCTACACCTTC. Protein sequence: CADSRVLGYGYTF.

The chain carries TRBV4-3 and TRBJ2-1; possible D gene TRBD2, 5 bases. Germline V gene lookup returns CDR1 LGHNA and CDR2 YSLEER. Trimming took 0 bases from V and 9 from J, leaving 12 bases between them. The CDR3 length is 14 residues. CDR3: CASSQDGSDGEQFF. The CDR3 bases are TGCGCCAGCAGCCAAGATGGGAGCGACGGTGAGCAGTTCTTC.

This rearrangement joins TRBV4-1 to TRBJ2-7; D may be TRBD2 (5 bases). CDR1 is MGHRA, CDR2 YSYEKL, per germline. The CDR3 totals 15 residues. Trimming took 1 base from V and 3 from J, leaving 13 bases between them. The DNA of the CDR3 is TGCGCCAGCAGCCAAGGTTCGGGATTTGTCTACGAGCAGTACTTC. It specifies CASSQGSGFVYEQYF.

This clonotype was recorded only once. The V gene is TRBV4-3, the J gene TRBJ1-3; D unresolved. V was shortened by 0 bases and J by 5 bases, with 8 bases between the two germline ends. Germline CDR1 and CDR2: LGHNA and YSLEER. This CDR3 has 14 residues. The CDR3 DNA sequence: TGCGCCAGCAGCCAAGATGGTGCGCGAAACACCATATATTTT. It codes for CASSQDGARNTIYF.

As regards this clonotype: At one end, the junction sequence differs from germline, possibly due to a read error. V gene TRBV20-1 combines with J gene TRBJ2-5; TRBD2 matches at 7 bases. From germline, CDR1 is DFQATT and CDR2 SNEGSKA (reference sequence). The CDR3 consists of 14 residues. CDR3 amino acids: CSATAGLGVETRYF. CDR3 nucleotide sequence: TGCAGTGCAACAGCGGGGCTAGGAGTGGAGACCCGGTACTTC.

This clonotype was observed a few times. J is TRBJ2-3 and V is TRBV25-1; D might be TRBD2 (6 bases). CDR3 length equals 19 residues. Germline CDR1 and CDR2: MGHDK and SYGVNS. Trimming removed 2 bases at V and 5 bases at J, with 26 bases between. Here the CDR3 DNA reads TGTGCCAGCAGTGAAAAAGGATTCCGGGGGAGCGGAGCAGGAGATACGCAGTATTTT. It specifies CASSEKGFRGSGAGDTQYF.

V gene TRBV20-1 combines with J gene TRBJ1-1; D remains unclear. Germline V gene lookup returns CDR1 DFQATT and CDR2 SNEGSKA (reference sequence). V lost 6 bases and J lost 11, with 13 bases in between. The CDR3 covers 10 residues. The CDR3 bases are TGCAGTGCCGAAAGTGCGCCCGCTTTCTTT. Protein sequence: CSAESAPAFF.

This clonotype was detected a few times. The V and J genes are TRBV27 and TRBJ1-2; no reliable D call. CDR1 is MNHEY and CDR2 is SMNVEV in the germline V gene (reference sequence). The V end was cut by 5 bases, the J end by 7 bases, with 17 bases between. This CDR3 is built from 14 residues. The CDR3 sequence is CASSPFMVGLGYTF. The CDR3 nucleotides are TGTGCCAGCAGTCCTTTTATGGTAGGACTTGGCTACACCTTC.

The V gene is TRBV11-2, the J gene TRBJ1-2; 8 nucleotides agree with TRBD1. The length of the CDR3 is 15 residues. The germline V gene encodes CDR1 SGHAT and CDR2 FQNNGV. The trim removed 1 base at V and 4 bases at J, leaving 5 bases unmatched. CDR3 nucleotide sequence: TGTGCCAGCAGCTTAGGGCGGGGGACAGGCTATGGCTACACCTTC. Protein: CASSLGRGTGYGYTF.

A few counts support this clonotype. The genes are TRBV7-2 and TRBJ2-7, with D possibly matching TRBD2 (6 bases). Trimming shortened V by 1 base and J by 5 bases, and 18 bases separated the two germline ends. CDR3 size: 16 residues. CDR1 and CDR2 (germline): SGHTA, FQGNSA. The CDR3 DNA sequence: TGTGCCAGCAGCTTAGGACTAGGAATAGGGACCGACGAGCAGTACTTC. Its translation is CASSLGLGIGTDEQYF.

A few counts support this clonotype. CDR3 coding DNA: TGTGCCAGCAGCGAACAGGGGTACGATGAGCAGTTCTTC. This codes for CASSEQGYDEQFF. The chain links TRBV7-2 to TRBJ2-1; 7 nucleotides match TRBD1. V gave up 5 bases and J gave up 8 bases; unmatched junction bases: 6. Germline loops: CDR1 SGHTA, CDR2 FQGNSA. The CDR3 loop spans 13 amino acids. Using reference TRBV7-2 and TRBJ2-1 for the parts outside the CDR3, the full variable domain is GAGVSQSPSNKVTEKGKDVELRCDPISGHTALYWYRQSLGQGLEFLIYFQGNSAPDKSGLPSDRFSAERTGGSVSTLTIQRTQQEDSAVYLCASSEQGYDEQFFGPGTRLTVL.

This chain joins TRBV4-1 and TRBJ1-2; D possibly corresponds to TRBD1 (6 bases). CDR1 is MGHRA and CDR2 is YSYEKL in the germline V gene. The CDR3 has 16 residues. V lost 4 bases to trimming and J lost 2 bases, with 17 bases between them. The CDR3 loop reads CASSREVAGENYGYTF. CDR3 nucleotide sequence: TGCGCCAGCAGCCGCGAGGTGGCAGGGGAAAACTATGGCTACACCTTC.